One T cell receptor beta chain is described in this entry. It lacks a known antigen. Base qualities were left out, and no much larger clone turns up one base away. The library was produced with the immunoSEQ multiplex PCR assay. The multiplex PCR relied on a mix of 60 forward primers for TCR Vbeta segments and 13 reverse primers for TCR Jbeta segments. The CDR3 region of rearranged TCR beta genes was amplified from genomic DNA by a multiplex PCR assay. Amplified TCR beta libraries were sequenced as 87-base-pair reads on the Illumina HiSeq System. The authors' pipeline ran thus. In a later analysis, some 80 million unique TCR beta chains were counted across the approximately 640 repertoires, and roughly 10 million of these chains were shared by at least two donors. To remove PCR and sequencing errors, raw reads were error-corrected and collapsed into unique sequences using a nearest-neighbor algorithm that merged closely related sequences. Alignment of CDR3 sequences to IMGT reference sequences was used to assign V, D and J gene segments. For a sequence to be retained, a match of at least six nucleotides to both a V gene segment and a J gene segment was required. A rearrangement was called productive if the CDR3 had no stop codons and remained in frame with V and J, and every other rearrangement was called non-productive. Following IMGT convention, CDR3 was defined as the stretch from the second conserved V-encoded cysteine up to the conserved J-encoded phenylalanine. Sequences without an unambiguous match to a single V gene segment were excluded from the earlier analysis of several hundred of the donors. In an earlier analysis of 587 of the donors, V segments were called functional above 56.7% productive rearrangements and were called segregating when the between-donor standard deviation exceeded 5%. A statistical classification framework was built to diagnose cytomegalovirus status from the catalog of TCR beta chain sequences. A later analysis assigned V and J genes by comparing TCR nucleotide sequences with IMGT/GENE-DB human TR gene sequences. In a later analysis, CDR3 sequences and most-parsimonious VDJ recombination scenarios were assigned using the TCRdist pipeline. In a later analysis, each TCR beta chain was defined by its CDR3 amino acid sequence together with its V-gene family, and reads lacking a unique V-gene family were excluded. In a later analysis, 450 to 600 highly shared, low-generation-probability nucleotide sequences were removed to address suspected cross-contamination and a sequencing artifact. A later analysis calculated a clonal expansion index for each public chain from normalized within-repertoire ranks of inferred template counts. In a later analysis, generation probabilities were computed with a VDJ recombination model fitted to out-of-frame rearrangements, and the resulting probabilities were checked against IGoR. In a later analysis, hypergeometric tests were used to score TCR-TCR, TCR-HLA and TCR-CMV co-occurrence, with a repertoire-size bias correction applied to TCR pairs. In a later analysis, false discovery rates were estimated by permuting HLA or CMV assignments 20 times. In a later analysis, co-occurring TCRs were grouped with DBSCAN, and TCRdist sequence similarity was added when clustering was performed within HLA-allele-positive subsets. For co-occurrence clustering, repertoires with fewer than 30,000 or more than 120,000 public chains were excluded, along with about five repertoires with anomalous nucleotide sharing. Not all clones reach the TCRdb copy of this immuneACCESS table, which keeps in-frame sequences only. Checked studies attribute under half of the gap to unresolved V genes and leave the rest unexplained. The DNA was the basis for D and trimming; V, J and clone size are from that table. The sample contains 180,000 or so clones, just over 75% of them found a single time. The leading ten clones occupy around 1.5% of the sample.

This sample was taken from a study of cytomegalovirus exposure and HLA in healthy donors (TCRdb year 2017). Looking at the study overall: An earlier analysis of about 560 of the donors reported 276 Gb of sequence data and 100 million to 120 million unique TCR beta sequences obtained from about 179 million T cells. An early release covering roughly 640 HLA-typed donors comprised 250 to 350 gigabases of sequencing data and 85 million to 100 million unique TCR sequences. Among the roughly 370 genotyped donors, approximately 77% belonged to the genetic ancestry cluster associated with self-reported Caucasian donors. The study was designed to test whether signatures of past pathogen exposure could be identified by cataloging public T cell receptors. The study used immunosequencing to profile the T cell repertoires of 600 to 850 subjects and linked those repertoires to cytomegalovirus serostatus. In addition to the first cohort of around 670 subjects, a separate validation cohort of 130 or so different subjects was used. The study combined high-throughput TCR immunosequencing, statistical association of individual TCRs with disease status, and machine learning to predict cytomegalovirus infection status. A later analysis re-examined previously published TCR beta repertoires from 500 to 700 donors and added high-resolution HLA genotyping to investigate patterns of TCR occurrence. In the later analysis, no new phenotypic data were used to find candidate immune exposures; instead, reliance was placed on TCR beta sequences and their occurrence across donors. To decide whether each TCR beta V gene segment behaved as functional or pseudogenic, an earlier analysis of 587 of the donors relied on high-throughput TCR beta sequencing. Alongside the repertoire data, information on donor age, sex, ethnicity and CMV serostatus was compiled. Genome-wide SNP genotypes for about 65% of the 666 donors were used in a later genetic analysis, which treated that subset as a discovery cohort. Every discovery cohort repertoire had been produced on one sequencing platform. Both class I and class II loci were covered by HLA typing, at four-digit resolution. Typing coverage varied by locus: about 629-640 donors for A, B, C, DRB1 and DQB1; roughly 510 for DQA1; more than 600 for DPA1; around 450 for DPB1. Because of strong linkage in the cohort, a handful of DR-DQ haplotypes were treated as single units for association and clustering. Across around 400 genotyped donors of the cohort, an average of approximately 240,000 unique TCR beta nucleotide sequences per donor were sequenced, and 15% to 20% of those sequences were non-productive. General study outcomes and caveats: In the study, around 160 TCR beta chains were listed as associated with cytomegalovirus. Compared with equally common non-associated chains, HLA-associated TCR beta chains in a later analysis were more clonally expanded and had lower generation probabilities. In an earlier analysis of around 600 of the donors, most TCR beta V segments appeared in productive rearrangements about 87% or about 30% of the time, broadly matching IMGT annotations. In vitro tests confirmed that a few of the cytomegalovirus-associated TCR beta chains recognize cytomegalovirus antigens. Compared with the roughly 670-donor mean, donors in an Asian-associated ancestry cluster had fewer N-insertions in productive TCRs, according to a later genetic analysis. Some IMGT-functional V segments, including TRBV6-2 and TRBV6-3, could not be told apart with the 87-base-pair reads, so those segments were excluded. Correlated functional status among segregating V segments might reflect linkage disequilibrium, but an unknown experimental factor could not be ruled out. While some public TCRs were present in many individuals, most TCR sequences turned up only very rarely across donors. The presence/absence analyses assumed that sequencing depth was roughly uniform across donors, and that assumption may not be true. For the cohort, immune exposure information was limited to CMV serostatus. A later analysis found that most CMV-associated TCR beta chains appeared HLA-restricted, with HLA associations seemingly driven largely by CMV exposure. The classifier was reported to diagnose cytomegalovirus status with high specificity and sensitivity in both the original cohort and the validation cohort. The authors suggested that the approach could potentially be generalized to other disease states and immunological phenotypes. In a later analysis, the rate of TCR association differed among HLA loci, with DRB1 alleles having the most associated TCRs and HLA-C alleles having the fewest. The earlier analysis of a few hundred of the donors excluded 15 to 20 rarely observed V segments, including chromosome 9 orphons, because counts were too low. When HLA alleles, especially DR and DQ, strongly co-occurred, attributing TCR associations to individual alleles was difficult. At a false discovery rate of 0.05, a later analysis linked around 15,000 TCR beta sequences to specific HLA alleles. A further reported finding was that TCR beta sequences accurately predicted the HLA-A and HLA-B alleles for most subjects in the first cohort. Because HLA typing was unavailable for some donors at each locus, only the typed subset was used in association tests. In a later analysis, several top co-occurrence clusters were reported to appear linked to parvovirus B19, influenza, CMV and Epstein-Barr virus. In a later genetic analysis, a missense DCLRE1C variant was associated with V-gene and J-gene trimming of TCR beta chains, and the association was replicated in an independent cohort. In this cohort, only TCR beta chains were sequenced, and detectable features were limited by the absence of alpha or paired-chain data. A group of highly shared sequence variants was considered likely to be a technical artifact of the sequencing pipeline.

The cohort comprised under 700 healthy bone marrow donors. Cohort members were all nominally healthy when sampled, although unrecorded immune exposures were likely present. The donor tested CMV seronegative and was one of the 352 seronegative cohort members. Each donor provided a peripheral blood sample, and peripheral blood mononuclear cells were used for TCR beta sequencing. Genomic DNA was extracted from the blood cell samples with the Qiagen DNeasy Blood Extraction Kit. Inclusive of the bounding cysteine and phenylalanine, the CDR3 is 16 residues long. CDR3 DNA only is kept here, 48 bases in frame from base 1. The germline V gene sets CDR1 to SGHAT and CDR2 to FQNNGV. Trimming removed 6 bases from V and 3 bases from J; the gene matches leave 10 bases unexplained.

The chain links TRBV11-2 with TRBJ1-3, with TRBD1 matching 8 junction bases. The source of this sequence is a man between 18 and 35 years old in good health and CMV-seronegative. Input material: PBMCs. The DNA sequence is TGTGCCAGCAGATCAACGGCAGGGGGCGTTGGAAACACCATATATTTT. The encoded protein is CASRSTAGGVGNTIYF.